Listed here is a single TCR beta chain. Each CDR3 protein gets one entry after TCRdb re-called the PCR reads with MiXCR. The sample lists over 50,000 distinct CDR3 sequences; 35% to 40% were seen once. This record comes from a study of molecular identifiers for immune sequencing clone quantification. The CDR3 totals 13 residues. V dropped 1 base and J dropped 0 bases, with 7 bases sitting between them. Germline loops: CDR1 DFQATT, CDR2 SNEGSKA (reference sequence). Sequencing was performed on naive CD8+ T cells from blood, with Jurkat cell RNA spiked in. Subset meaning: FACS-sorted CD8+CD4-CCR7+CD45RA+ naive T cells. The sequence was collected from a human donor in good health. Some libraries in this study had Jurkat cell RNA spiked in. This chain uses TRBV20-1 with TRBJ2-7; D might be TRBD2 (5 bases). The CDR3, as DNA: TGCAGTGCTAGAGCTGGGAGCTCCTACGAGCAGTACTTC. It specifies CSARAGSSYEQYF.